This T cell receptor beta chain is from a study of blood T cell repertoires in COVID-19. The germline CDR1 and CDR2 sequences are LGHNA and YSLEER. V dropped 3 bases and J dropped 5 bases, with 21 bases sitting between them. This CDR3 comprises 17 residues. Assay: immunoSEQ multiplex PCR; the TCRdb copy retains only in-frame clones and omits some. This table has 200,000 to 300,000 clones, roughly 88% appearing once. Material for sequencing was peripheral blood. The receptor comes from a man in his forties who had recovered from COVID-19. The chain links TRBV4-3 to TRBJ2-3; D is possibly TRBD2 (6 bases). The CDR3 sequence: CASSQTAPGSMVDTQYF. CDR3 coding DNA: TGCGCCAGCAGCCAGACCGCACCCGGGAGCATGGTAGATACGCAGTATTTT.